The rows below give T cell receptor beta chains drawn from one sample of a study of post-analysis software for immune sequencing data. TCRdb passed the PCR reads through MiXCR, listing each CDR3 protein once. Counted here are more than 350,000 distinct CDR3 sequences, 30% to 45% occurring once; the ten biggest clones make up roughly 8.2%. The specimen was blood. These receptors all come from a girl aged 2 to 9 with multiple sclerosis. Each CDR3 is given with its conserved first and last residue. A D gene is named only where the DNA matches it firmly. The size field is filled for only some rows; it gives once, few, many or a size class.

D gene	V gene	J gene	clone size	CDR3 protein	CDR3 DNA
TRBD1	TRBV4-3	TRBJ1-1	many	CASSQDLGQQNEAFF	TGCGCCAGCAGCCAAGATTTGGGACAGCAAAATGAAGCTTTCTTT
.	TRBV7-9	TRBJ2-1	.	CASSLVRLVEGYNEQFF	TGTGCCAGCAGCTTAGTTCGGCTAGTGGAGGGATACAATGAGCAGTTCTTC
.	TRBV12-3/TRBV12-4	TRBJ2-7	.	CASSLGTTFSYEQYF	TGTGCCAGCAGTTTAGGGACTACGTTCTCCTACGAGCAGTACTTC
.	TRBV5-1	TRBJ1-4	.	CASSSTGIANEKLFF	TGCGCCAGCAGCTCAACAGGGATTGCTAATGAAAAACTGTTTTTT
.	TRBV28	TRBJ1-2	.	CASSYLPGTPNYGYTF	TGTGCCAGTAGTTACCTGCCCGGGACACCGAACTATGGCTACACCTTC
TRBD1	TRBV29-1	TRBJ1-1	.	CSVSDRVLVGEAFF	TGCAGCGTTTCGGACAGGGTTCTTGTAGGTGAAGCTTTCTTT
.	TRBV5-1	TRBJ2-2	.	CASREARVAGELFF	TGCGCCAGCAGGGAGGCGAGGGTAGCCGGGGAGCTGTTTTTT
TRBD2	TRBV29-1	TRBJ2-1	few	CSVLRLGGTSPSNEQFF	TGCAGCGTTTTGAGATTGGGCGGGACTAGTCCCTCCAATGAGCAGTTCTTC
TRBD2	TRBV12-3/TRBV12-4	TRBJ2-1	.	CASSFFGEGRNEQFF	TGTGCCAGCAGTTTTTTTGGGGAGGGTCGGAATGAGCAGTTCTTC
.	TRBV20-1	TRBJ2-3	many	CSPPRDTQYF	TGCAGCCCCCCCCGGGATACGCAGTATTTT
.	TRBV7-9	TRBJ1-2	few	CASSPPVGQRYGYTF	TGTGCCAGCAGCCCCCCGGTAGGACAGCGTTATGGCTACACCTTC
.	TRBV29-1	TRBJ2-1	.	CSVTRREGDRGSYNEQFF	TGCAGCGTCACCCGGCGGGAGGGAGACAGGGGCTCCTACAATGAGCAGTTCTTC
.	TRBV24-1	TRBJ2-5	.	CATSTTGVEETQYF	TGTGCCACCAGTACCACCGGGGTCGAGGAGACCCAGTACTTC
TRBD2	TRBV6-5	TRBJ2-3	.	CASKIAGSTDTQYF	TGTGCCAGTAAAATAGCGGGATCCACAGATACGCAGTATTTT
.	TRBV3-1	TRBJ2-5	few	CASSQLEGEEQYF	TGTGCCAGCAGCCAACTCGAGGGAGAAGAGCAGTACTTC
.	TRBV5-1	TRBJ2-1	.	CASSLMVKNNEQFF	TGCGCCAGCAGCTTGATGGTGAAGAACAATGAGCAGTTCTTC
.	TRBV14	TRBJ2-1	.	CASSQGPRYNEQFF	TGTGCCAGCAGCCAAGGACCGCGGTACAATGAGCAGTTCTTC
TRBD2	TRBV20-1	TRBJ2-7	.	CSARQTSGTYEQYF	TGCAGTGCTAGGCAGACTAGCGGGACTTACGAGCAGTACTTC
.	TRBV20-1	TRBJ2-1	.	CSARRSGLTYNEQFF	TGCAGTGCTAGGAGGAGCGGGTTAACCTACAATGAGCAGTTCTTC
.	TRBV9	TRBJ2-1	.	CASSGPGSDYNEQFF	TGTGCCAGCAGCGGCCCCGGGAGTGACTACAATGAGCAGTTCTTC
TRBD2	TRBV29-1	TRBJ2-1	few	CSARSGSGSYNEQFF	TGCAGCGCAAGAAGCGGGAGTGGCTCCTACAATGAGCAGTTCTTC
.	TRBV7-2	TRBJ1-2	.	CASSLPGDITRYGYTF	TGTGCCAGCAGCTTACCCGGGGACATCACACGCTATGGCTACACCTTC
TRBD1	TRBV5-6	TRBJ2-5	.	CASSRTGVFNEQYF	TGTGCCAGCAGCCGGACAGGGGTTTTCAATGAGCAGTACTTC
.	TRBV9	TRBJ2-3	.	CASSVGVEEVTDTQYF	TGTGCCAGCAGCGTAGGTGTCGAGGAGGTTACAGATACGCAGTATTTT
TRBD1	TRBV6-2/TRBV6-3	TRBJ1-2	.	CASTGTETYGYTF	TGTGCCAGCACCGGGACAGAAACGTATGGCTACACCTTC
TRBD1	TRBV12-3/TRBV12-4	TRBJ1-2	few	CASTRPGQGFGYTF	TGTGCCAGCACCCGTCCGGGACAGGGATTCGGCTACACCTTC
.	TRBV12-3/TRBV12-4	TRBJ1-1	.	CATSRGGMNTEAFF	TGTGCCACCTCGAGGGGGGGTATGAACACTGAAGCTTTCTTT
.	TRBV29-1	TRBJ2-7	few	CSVGQYYEQYF	TGCAGCGTTGGACAGTACTACGAGCAGTACTTC
.	TRBV3-1	TRBJ2-2	few	CASSQDLTLTGELFF	TGTGCCAGCAGCCAAGATCTGACCCTCACCGGGGAGCTGTTTTTT
TRBD1	TRBV12-3/TRBV12-4	TRBJ2-3	.	CASSFTGGTDTQYF	TGTGCCAGCAGCTTTACAGGGGGCACAGATACGCAGTATTTT
.	TRBV7-9	TRBJ2-6	few	CASSFLAPGANVLTF	TGTGCCAGCAGCTTCTTGGCCCCTGGGGCCAACGTCCTGACTTTC
.	TRBV6-5	TRBJ1-6	few	CASSQRILRSPLHF	TGTGCCAGCAGCCAGAGGATATTACGTTCACCCCTCCACTTT
TRBD1	TRBV6-5	TRBJ2-1	.	CASSYGQAWDEQFF	TGTGCCAGCAGTTATGGACAGGCCTGGGATGAGCAGTTCTTC
TRBD2	TRBV10-3	TRBJ2-1	few	CAISTPGLAGGNEQFF	TGTGCCATCAGTACTCCGGGACTAGCGGGTGGCAATGAGCAGTTCTTC
TRBD2	TRBV25-1	TRBJ2-1	.	CASSESPSGLMNNEQFF	TGTGCCAGCAGTGAATCCCCTAGCGGGTTGATGAACAATGAGCAGTTCTTC
.	TRBV9	TRBJ1-2	.	CASSAGSYGYTF	TGTGCCAGCAGCGCCGGGTCTTATGGCTACACCTTC
.	TRBV28	TRBJ1-2	.	CASSWEVGRDYGYTF	TGTGCCAGCAGTTGGGAGGTGGGGCGAGACTATGGCTACACCTTC
.	TRBV12-3/TRBV12-4	TRBJ2-5	few	CASRFFETQYF	TGTGCCAGCAGGTTTTTTGAGACCCAGTACTTC
TRBD1	TRBV5-6	TRBJ1-5	.	CASSRQGAGQPQHF	TGTGCCAGCAGTAGACAGGGGGCAGGTCAGCCCCAGCATTTT
TRBD2	TRBV7-7	TRBJ2-1	.	CASSLMAGTSSYNEQFF	TGTGCCAGCAGCTTAATGGCAGGGACTAGCTCCTACAATGAGCAGTTCTTC
.	TRBV5-1	TRBJ2-7	.	CASSSGGDGYEQYF	TGCGCCAGCAGCTCTGGCGGCGACGGCTACGAGCAGTACTTC
.	TRBV12-3/TRBV12-4	TRBJ1-2	few	CASSLSLDSGGGYTF	TGTGCCAGCAGTTTATCATTGGACAGTGGTGGTGGCTACACCTTC
.	TRBV11-1	TRBJ1-1	.	CASSLAGSGLNTEAFF	TGTGCCAGCAGCTTAGCAGGCTCGGGATTGAACACTGAAGCTTTCTTT
TRBD1	TRBV10-3	TRBJ2-1	few	CAISAVDRSSYNEQFF	TGTGCCATCAGTGCGGTGGACAGGAGCTCCTACAATGAGCAGTTCTTC
TRBD1	TRBV28	TRBJ2-3	.	CVSSPTGTGFTDTQYF	TGTGTCAGCAGCCCTACCGGGACAGGGTTTACAGATACGCAGTATTTT
.	TRBV18	TRBJ2-5	few	CASSPQGIAGETQYF	TGTGCCAGCTCACCCCAGGGGATAGCCGGAGAGACCCAGTACTTC
.	TRBV29-1	TRBJ1-1	.	CSVWDGDTEAFF	TGCAGCGTCTGGGACGGGGACACTGAAGCTTTCTTT
.	TRBV25-1	TRBJ2-7	.	CASSEWGPGRRPYEQYF	TGTGCCAGCAGTGAATGGGGACCGGGACGTCGCCCTTACGAGCAGTACTTC
TRBD2	TRBV7-8	TRBJ2-1	.	CASSPGGLAGYNEQFF	TGTGCCAGCAGCCCCGGAGGACTAGCGGGGTACAATGAGCAGTTCTTC